This T cell receptor (beta chain) was observed in a study of blood T cells in healthy people across ages. Regarding this clonotype: The antigen is not known.

Findings and limits, study-wide: The unknown donor CMV status may have confounded expanded clonotype changes. Diversity was higher, and naive CD4+ cells more numerous, in long-lived donors than in aged donors.

PCR was performed a second time for about 7 to 12 cycles using a sample-barcoded 5' primer and a J-beta primer mix. Researchers report that a template-switch adaptor with 12 random nucleotides tagged each cDNA molecule. One entry per CDR3 protein results from TCRdb running MiXCR on the 5' RACE reads. In the table there are about 1.5 million distinct CDR3 sequences, about 45% of which are singletons. V dropped 5 bases and J dropped 7 bases, with 15 bases sitting between them. The CDR3 extends over 14 amino acids. The source material was blood. The chain links TRBV12-3 or TRBV12-4 to TRBJ1-5, with D perhaps TRBD1 (5 bases). The receptor's source is a woman aged 18-30 years in good health. The CDR3, as DNA: TGTGCCAGCAGTAGGGACGGACCTCACCAGCCCCAGCATTTT. Protein: CASSRDGPHQPQHF.